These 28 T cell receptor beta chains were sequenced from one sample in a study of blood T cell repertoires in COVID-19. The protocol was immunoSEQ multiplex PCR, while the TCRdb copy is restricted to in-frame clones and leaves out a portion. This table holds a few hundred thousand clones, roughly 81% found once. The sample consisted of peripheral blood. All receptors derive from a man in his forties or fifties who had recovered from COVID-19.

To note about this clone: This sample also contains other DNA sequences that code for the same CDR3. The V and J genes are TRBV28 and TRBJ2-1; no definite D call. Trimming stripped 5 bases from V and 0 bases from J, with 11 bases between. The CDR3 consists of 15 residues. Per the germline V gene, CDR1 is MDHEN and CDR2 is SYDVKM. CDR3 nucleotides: TGTGCCAGCAGTCCCAGCCGGAGCTCCTACAATGAGCAGTTCTTC. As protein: CASSPSRSSYNEQFF. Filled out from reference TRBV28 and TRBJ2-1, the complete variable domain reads DVKVTQSSRYLVKRTGEKVFLECVQDMDHENMFWYRQDPGLGLRLIYFSYDVKMKEKGDIPEGYSVSREKKERFSLILESASTNQTSMYLCASSPSRSSYNEQFFGPGTRLTVL.

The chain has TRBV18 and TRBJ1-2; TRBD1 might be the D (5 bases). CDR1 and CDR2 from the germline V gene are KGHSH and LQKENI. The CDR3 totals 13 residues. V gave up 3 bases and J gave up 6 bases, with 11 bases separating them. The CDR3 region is CASSPLGGDGYTF. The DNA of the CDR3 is TGTGCCAGCTCACCTCTGGGAGGGGATGGCTACACCTTC.

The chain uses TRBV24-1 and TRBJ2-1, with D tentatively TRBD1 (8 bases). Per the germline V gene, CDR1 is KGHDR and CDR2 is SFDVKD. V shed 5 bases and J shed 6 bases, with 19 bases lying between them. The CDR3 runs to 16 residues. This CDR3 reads CATSVGGGTGANEQFF. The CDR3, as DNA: TGTGCCACCAGTGTAGGGGGGGGGACAGGCGCCAATGAGCAGTTCTTC.

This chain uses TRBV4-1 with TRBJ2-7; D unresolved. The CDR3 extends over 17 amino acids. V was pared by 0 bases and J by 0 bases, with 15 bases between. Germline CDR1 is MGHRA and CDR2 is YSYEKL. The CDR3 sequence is CASSQDLQEAFSYEQYF. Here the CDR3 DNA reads TGCGCCAGCAGCCAAGATCTTCAAGAGGCTTTCTCCTACGAGCAGTACTTC.

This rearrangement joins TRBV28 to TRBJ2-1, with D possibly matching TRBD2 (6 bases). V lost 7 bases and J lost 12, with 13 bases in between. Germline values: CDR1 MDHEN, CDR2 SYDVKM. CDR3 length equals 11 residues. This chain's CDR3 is CASNGGVWQFF. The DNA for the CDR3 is TGTGCCAGCAACGGGGGAGTATGGCAGTTCTTC.

The CDR3 spells CASSRSRGRETQYF. The CDR3 DNA is TGTGCCAGCAGTAGATCCAGGGGGCGGGAGACCCAGTACTTC. The V gene is TRBV25-1, the J gene TRBJ2-5; TRBD1 agrees at 8 bases. This CDR3 is built from 14 residues. V lost 5 bases and J lost 5; bases outside the gene matches: 7. Germline V lookup: CDR1 MGHDK, CDR2 SYGVNS.

The CDR3 protein is CASSPPPTGGEYGYTF. In DNA form, the CDR3 reads TGTGCCAGCAGCCCGCCCCCGACAGGGGGAGAGTATGGCTACACCTTC. The chain joins TRBV5-4 to TRBJ1-2, with 9 bases that match TRBD1. V gave up 4 bases and J gave up 5 bases; unmatched junction bases: 12. Per germline, CDR1 SGHNT and CDR2 YYREEE (reference sequence). The CDR3 contains 16 residues.

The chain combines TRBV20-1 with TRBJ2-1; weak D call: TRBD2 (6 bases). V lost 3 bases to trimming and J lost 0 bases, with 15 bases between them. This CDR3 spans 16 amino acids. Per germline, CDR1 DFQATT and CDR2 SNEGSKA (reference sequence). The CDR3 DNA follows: TGCAGTGCTAGTGCGAGCGGGTATAGCTCCTACAATGAGCAGTTCTTC. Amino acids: CSASASGYSSYNEQFF.

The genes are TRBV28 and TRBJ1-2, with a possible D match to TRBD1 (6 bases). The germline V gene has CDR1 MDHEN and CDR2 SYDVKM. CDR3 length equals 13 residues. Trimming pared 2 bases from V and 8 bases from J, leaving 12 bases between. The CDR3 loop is CASSLPQGFGYTF. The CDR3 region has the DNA TGTGCCAGCAGTTTACCACAGGGATTCGGCTACACCTTC.

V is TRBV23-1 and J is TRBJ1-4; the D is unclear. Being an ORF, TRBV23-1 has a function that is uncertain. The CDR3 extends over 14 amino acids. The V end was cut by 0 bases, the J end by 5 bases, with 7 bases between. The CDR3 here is CASSQSRKNEKLFF. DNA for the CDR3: TGCGCCAGCAGTCAATCGAGGAAGAATGAAAAACTGTTTTTT.

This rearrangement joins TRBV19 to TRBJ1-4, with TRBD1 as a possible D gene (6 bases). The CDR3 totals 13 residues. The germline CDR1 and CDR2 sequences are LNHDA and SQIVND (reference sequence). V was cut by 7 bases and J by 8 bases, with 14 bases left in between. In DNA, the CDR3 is TGTGCCAGTACCTCATGGGGGCGAGAAAAACTGTTTTTT. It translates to CASTSWGREKLFF.

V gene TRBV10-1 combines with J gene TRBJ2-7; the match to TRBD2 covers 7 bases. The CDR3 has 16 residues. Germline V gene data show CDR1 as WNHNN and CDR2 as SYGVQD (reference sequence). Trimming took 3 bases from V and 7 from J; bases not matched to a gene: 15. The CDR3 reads CASSERGEGGSWEQYF. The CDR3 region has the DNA TGCGCCAGCAGTGAACGGGGGGAAGGCGGGAGCTGGGAGCAGTACTTC.

CDR3: CAITETGAYNEQFF. The CDR3 DNA sequence: TGTGCCATCACCGAGACCGGAGCCTACAATGAGCAGTTCTTC. This chain uses TRBV10-3 with TRBJ2-1; D call uncertain. The V end lost 7 bases, the J end lost 2 bases, and 12 bases lay between the germline ends. The CDR3 runs 14 residues. Germline V gives CDR1 ENHRY, CDR2 SYGVKD.

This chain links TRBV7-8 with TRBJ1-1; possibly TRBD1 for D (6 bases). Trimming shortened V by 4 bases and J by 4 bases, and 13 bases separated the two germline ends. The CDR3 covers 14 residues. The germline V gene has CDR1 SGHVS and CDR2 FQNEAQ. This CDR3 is CASSWGTGITEAFF. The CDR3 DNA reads TGTGCCAGCAGCTGGGGAACAGGGATCACTGAAGCTTTCTTT.

The CDR3 region has the DNA TGTGCCAGCAGCCTCCTAGCAGGCGGCTACAACACAGATACGCAGTATTTT. Translating gives CASSLLAGGYNTDTQYF. The chain has TRBV14 and TRBJ2-3, with a weak D call TRBD2 (5 bases). Trimming removed 4 bases from V and 2 bases from J, with 19 bases in between. This CDR3 comprises 17 residues. Germline CDR1 and CDR2: SGHDN and FVKESK.

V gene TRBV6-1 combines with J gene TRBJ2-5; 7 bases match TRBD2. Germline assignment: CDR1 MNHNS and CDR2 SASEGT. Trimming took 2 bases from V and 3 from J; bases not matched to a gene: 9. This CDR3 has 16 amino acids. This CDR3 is CASSESGEGPKETQYF. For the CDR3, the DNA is TGTGCCAGCAGTGAATCGGGGGAGGGTCCCAAAGAGACCCAGTACTTC.

The CDR3 coding sequence is TGTGCCAGCTCACGACAAGATAACACCGGGGAGCTGTTTTTT. Protein product: CASSRQDNTGELFF. The rearrangement joins TRBV18 to TRBJ2-2; D ambiguous. The CDR3 spans 14 residues. CDR1 KGHSH and CDR2 LQKENI come from the germline V gene. The germline V and J ends were trimmed by 4 bases and 2 bases, with 8 bases remaining between them.

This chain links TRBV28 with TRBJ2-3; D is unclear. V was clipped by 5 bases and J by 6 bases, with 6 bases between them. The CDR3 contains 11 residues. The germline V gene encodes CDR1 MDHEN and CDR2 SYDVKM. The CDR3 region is CASSTRDTQYF. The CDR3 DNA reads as TGTGCCAGCAGTACCAGGGATACGCAGTATTTT.

The CDR3 DNA reads as TGTGCCAGTAGCCCGGACAGACAACAGAGTACGCAGTATTTT. Amino acids: CASSPDRQQSTQYF. The chain carries TRBV19 and TRBJ2-3; the D gene is possibly TRBD1 (6 bases). This CDR3 contains 14 residues. The V gene's germline CDR1 is LNHDA and CDR2 SQIVND (reference sequence). Trimming cost V 6 bases and J 8 bases, with 18 bases left between them.

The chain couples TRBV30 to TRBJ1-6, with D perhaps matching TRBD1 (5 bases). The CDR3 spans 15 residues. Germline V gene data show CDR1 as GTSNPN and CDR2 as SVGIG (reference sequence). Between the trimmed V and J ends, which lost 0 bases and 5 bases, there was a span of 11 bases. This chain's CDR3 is CAWSVPQANNSPLHF. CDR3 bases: TGTGCCTGGAGTGTACCACAGGCCAATAATTCACCCCTCCACTTT.

CDR3 loop: CASSRVPSGNTIYF. CDR3 sequence (DNA): TGTGCCAGCAGCCGCGTACCCTCTGGAAACACCATATATTTT. This chain uses TRBV3-1 (or the pseudogene TRBV3-2) with TRBJ1-3; D unresolved. Germline values: CDR1 LGHDT, CDR2 YNNKEL (reference sequence). The CDR3 is made up of 14 amino acids. The V end was cut by 4 bases, the J end by 0 bases, with 7 bases between.

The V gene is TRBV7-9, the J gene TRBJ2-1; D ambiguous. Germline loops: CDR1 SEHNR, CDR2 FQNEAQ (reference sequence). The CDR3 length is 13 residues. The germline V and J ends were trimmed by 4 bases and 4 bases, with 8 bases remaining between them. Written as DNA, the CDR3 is TGTGCCAGCAGCTACTGGTCTTACAATGAGCAGTTCTTC. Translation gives CASSYWSYNEQFF.

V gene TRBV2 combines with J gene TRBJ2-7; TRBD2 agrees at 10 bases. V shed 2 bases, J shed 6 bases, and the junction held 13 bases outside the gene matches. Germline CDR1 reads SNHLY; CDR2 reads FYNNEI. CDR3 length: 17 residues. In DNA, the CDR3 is TGTGCCAGCAGTGAAAGGGGAAAGGGAGCGGGAGGGGCCGAGCAGTACTTC. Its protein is CASSERGKGAGGAEQYF.

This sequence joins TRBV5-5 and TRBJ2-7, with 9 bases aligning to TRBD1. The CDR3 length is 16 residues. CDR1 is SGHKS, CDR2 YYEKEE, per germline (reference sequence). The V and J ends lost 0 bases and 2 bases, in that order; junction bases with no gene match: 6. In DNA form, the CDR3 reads TGTGCCAGCAGCTTGGCCGGGACAGGGATTACCTACGAGCAGTACTTC. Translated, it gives CASSLAGTGITYEQYF.

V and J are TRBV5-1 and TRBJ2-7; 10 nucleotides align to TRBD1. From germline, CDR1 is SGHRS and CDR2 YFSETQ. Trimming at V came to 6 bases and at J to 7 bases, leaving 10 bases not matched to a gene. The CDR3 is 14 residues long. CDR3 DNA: TGCGCCAGCACCGGGGACAGGGGTGTGACGGAGCAGTACTTC. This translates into CASTGDRGVTEQYF. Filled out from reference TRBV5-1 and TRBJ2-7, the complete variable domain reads KAGVTQTPRYLIKTRGQQVTLSCSPISGHRSVSWYQQTPGQGLQFLFEYFSETQRNKGNFPGRFSGRQFSNSRSEMNVSTLELGDSALYLCASTGDRGVTEQYFGPGTRLTVT.

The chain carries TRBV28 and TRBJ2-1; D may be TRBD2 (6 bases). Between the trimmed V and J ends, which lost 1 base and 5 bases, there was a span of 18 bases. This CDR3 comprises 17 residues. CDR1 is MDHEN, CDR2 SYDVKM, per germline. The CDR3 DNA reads TGTGCCAGCAGTTTATTCGTACGGCGGGACGAGCACAATGAGCAGTTCTTC. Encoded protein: CASSLFVRRDEHNEQFF. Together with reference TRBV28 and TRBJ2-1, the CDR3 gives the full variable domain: DVKVTQSSRYLVKRTGEKVFLECVQDMDHENMFWYRQDPGLGLRLIYFSYDVKMKEKGDIPEGYSVSREKKERFSLILESASTNQTSMYLCASSLFVRRDEHNEQFFGPGTRLTVL.

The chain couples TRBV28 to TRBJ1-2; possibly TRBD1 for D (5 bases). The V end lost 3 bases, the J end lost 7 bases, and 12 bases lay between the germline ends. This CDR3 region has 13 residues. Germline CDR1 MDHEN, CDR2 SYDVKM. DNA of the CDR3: TGTGCCAGCAGTTTGCCAGGGCTTGGTGGCTACACCTTC. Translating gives CASSLPGLGGYTF.

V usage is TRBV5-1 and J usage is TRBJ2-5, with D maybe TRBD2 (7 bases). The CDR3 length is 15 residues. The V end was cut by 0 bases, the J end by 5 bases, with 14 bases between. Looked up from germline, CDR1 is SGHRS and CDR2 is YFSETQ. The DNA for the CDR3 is TGCGCCAGCAGCTTGGGCGGGGGCGCCAGGGAGACCCAGTACTTC. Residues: CASSLGGGARETQYF.